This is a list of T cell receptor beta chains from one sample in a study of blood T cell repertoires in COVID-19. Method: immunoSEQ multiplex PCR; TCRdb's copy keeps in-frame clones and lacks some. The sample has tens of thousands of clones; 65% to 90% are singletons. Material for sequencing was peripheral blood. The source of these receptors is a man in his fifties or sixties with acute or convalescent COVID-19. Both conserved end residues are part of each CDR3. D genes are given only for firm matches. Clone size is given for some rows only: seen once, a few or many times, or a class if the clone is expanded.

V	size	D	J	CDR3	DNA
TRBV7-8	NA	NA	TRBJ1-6	CASSARTDLYNSPLHF	TGTGCCAGCAGCGCCCGGACTGACCTCTATAATTCACCCCTCCACTTT
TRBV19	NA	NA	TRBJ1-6	CASSMELIASPLHF	TGTGCCAGTAGTATGGAACTGATAGCCTCACCCCTCCACTTT
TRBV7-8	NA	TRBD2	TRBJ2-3	CASSPRGSGGATDTQYF	TGTGCCAGCAGCCCTCGGGGTAGCGGGGGGGCCACAGATACGCAGTATTTT
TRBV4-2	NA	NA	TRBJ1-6	CASSREVAGSPLHF	TGTGCCAGCAGCCGAGAAGTTGCGGGTTCACCCCTCCACTTT
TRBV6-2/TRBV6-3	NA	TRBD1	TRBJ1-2	CASSYYGTGSGYTF	TGTGCCAGCAGTTACTATGGGACAGGGTCTGGCTACACCTTC
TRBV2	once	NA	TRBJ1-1	CASSVAENTEAFF	TGTGCCAGCAGTGTGGCGGAGAACACTGAAGCTTTCTTT
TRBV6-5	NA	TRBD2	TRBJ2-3	CASSNSGGNTDTQYF	TGTGCCAGCAGTAATAGCGGGGGGAACACAGATACGCAGTATTTT
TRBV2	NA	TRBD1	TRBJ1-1	CASSDARDSRTEAFF	TGTGCCAGCAGTGACGCAAGGGACAGTCGGACTGAAGCTTTCTTT
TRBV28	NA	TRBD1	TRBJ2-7	CASSLFLWDRAHEQYF	TGTGCCAGCAGTTTATTCCTCTGGGACAGGGCCCACGAGCAGTACTTC
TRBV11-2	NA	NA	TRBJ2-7	CASSLDALGPYEQYF	TGTGCCAGCAGCTTAGATGCCCTAGGCCCCTACGAGCAGTACTTC
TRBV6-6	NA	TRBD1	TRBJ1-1	CASSQQGENTEAFF	TGTGCCAGCAGTCAACAGGGGGAGAACACTGAAGCTTTCTTT
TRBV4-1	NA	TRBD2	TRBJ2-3	CASSQEDGTGGADTQYF	TGCGCCAGCAGCCAAGAGGATGGGACGGGGGGAGCAGATACGCAGTATTTT
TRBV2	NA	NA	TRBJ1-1	CASSERENENTEAFF	TGTGCCAGCAGTGAGAGGGAGAACGAAAACACTGAAGCTTTCTTT
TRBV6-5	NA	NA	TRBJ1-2	CASSAYLQSNYGYTF	TGTGCCAGCAGCGCATACCTACAGTCTAACTATGGCTACACCTTC
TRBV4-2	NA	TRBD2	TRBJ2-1	CASSQAETFSGGESNEQFF	TGTGCCAGCAGCCAAGCTGAAACCTTTAGCGGGGGAGAGTCGAATGAGCAGTTCTTC
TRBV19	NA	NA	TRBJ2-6	CASSSPGANVLTF	TGTGCCAGTAGTTCTCCTGGGGCCAACGTCCTGACTTTC
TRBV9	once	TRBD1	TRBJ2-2	CASSVVRGPRNTGELFF	TGTGCCAGCAGCGTGGTGAGGGGGCCCCGAAACACCGGGGAGCTGTTTTTT
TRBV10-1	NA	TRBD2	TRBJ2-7	CASRPGLHPYYSYEQYF	TGCGCCAGCAGACCGGGACTACACCCTTATTACTCCTACGAGCAGTACTTC
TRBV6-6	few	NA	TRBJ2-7	CASRAISGNLFEQYF	TGTGCCAGCAGAGCCATTTCGGGGAACCTATTCGAGCAGTACTTC
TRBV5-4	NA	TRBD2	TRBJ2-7	CASSHRTSGRFEQYF	TGTGCCAGCAGCCATCGGACTAGCGGGAGGTTCGAGCAGTACTTC
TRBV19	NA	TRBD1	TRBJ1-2	CASTGGAVGYTF	TGTGCCAGCACAGGGGGCGCAGTTGGCTACACCTTC
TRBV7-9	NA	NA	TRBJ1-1	CASSLYPRLVDTEAFF	TGTGCCAGCAGCTTATATCCGCGTTTGGTGGACACTGAAGCTTTCTTT
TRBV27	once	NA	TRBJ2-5	CASSLSGGNGWETQYF	TGTGCCAGCAGTTTATCTGGAGGGAATGGGTGGGAGACCCAGTACTTC
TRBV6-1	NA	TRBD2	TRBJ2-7	CASSESAGGPYEQYF	TGTGCCAGCAGTGAGTCAGCGGGAGGGCCCTACGAGCAGTACTTC